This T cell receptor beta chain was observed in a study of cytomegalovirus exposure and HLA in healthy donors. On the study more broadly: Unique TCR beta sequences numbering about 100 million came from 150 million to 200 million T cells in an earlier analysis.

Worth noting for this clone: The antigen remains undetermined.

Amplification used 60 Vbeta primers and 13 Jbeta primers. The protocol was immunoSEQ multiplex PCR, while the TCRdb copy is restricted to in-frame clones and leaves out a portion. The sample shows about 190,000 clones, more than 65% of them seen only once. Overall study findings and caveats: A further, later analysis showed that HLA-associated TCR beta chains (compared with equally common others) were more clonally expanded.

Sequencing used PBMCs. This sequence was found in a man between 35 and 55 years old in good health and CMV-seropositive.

The CDR3 loop is CASSATGSSSGNTIYF. CDR3 nucleotide sequence: TGCGCCAGCAGCGCAACAGGGTCGAGCTCTGGAAACACCATATATTTT. The chain is built from TRBV5-1 and TRBJ1-3; a possible D gene is TRBD1 (6 bases). CDR1 is SGHRS, CDR2 YFSETQ, per germline. V was trimmed by 4 bases and J by 0 bases, leaving 14 bases between them. The CDR3 totals 16 residues.